The clone carrying this T cell receptor beta chain was seen at least ten times. As yet, its antigen is unknown. V lost 5 bases and J 4 bases, leaving 8 bases between the germline ends. This CDR3 has 12 amino acids. The V gene's germline CDR1 is MDHEN and CDR2 SYDVKM. The sample belongs to a study of regulatory T cells in long-lasting Graves disease. Combining iRepertoire HTBI primers with Arm-PCR of CDR3 regions, the authors built TCR beta libraries. TCRdb re-called the multiplex PCR reads with MiXCR, one entry per CDR3 protein. The table has a few hundred thousand distinct CDR3 sequences, around 23% seen once. Time point given: persistent/refractory GD, antithyroid drugs over 5 years with positive TRAb. Following extraction of RNA from PBMCs, that RNA was used to make the TCR library. Investigators report Graves' disease was diagnosed under American Thyroid Association guidelines. General study points: Newly diagnosed patients shared around 910 public clonotypes; persistent patients shared under 3,000.

Sequenced material: peripheral blood mononuclear cells (PBMCs), taken when the disease was refractory, from a patient treated with antithyroid drugs. The receptor was derived from a middle-aged woman with Graves disease. The chain carries TRBV28 and TRBJ1-1; D is possibly TRBD1 (5 bases). In DNA form, the CDR3 reads TGTGCCAGCAGTGTAGACAGCACTGAAGCTTTCTTT. Residues: CASSVDSTEAFF.